This TCR beta chain originates from a study of identifying expanded T cells in peripheral blood (dated by TCRdb to about 2019). About the study as a whole: Technical replicates were generated by sequencing separate aliquots of the same genomic DNA pool, and four replicates were compared pairwise. What the research found in general, with its limitations: Both the number of clones called differentially abundant and the false-positive rate were significantly reduced by the beta-binomial model across all healthy-donor time intervals. The binomial model flagged approximately 1.2 differentially abundant clones between technical replicates but 15 to 17 over around two weeks and under 25 over roughly 4 weeks. The authors expected biological variance in healthy repertoires might increase further over much longer intervals such as months to years. Variance in clone template counts between approximately two-week samples significantly increased with total template count across all healthy donors.

The immunoSEQ Assay, which relies on bias-controlled multiplex PCR amplification of genomic DNA, was used to profile TCRbeta CDR3 regions. In the paper's pipeline: To quantify the absolute abundance of each unique TCRbeta CDR3 region, the sequences were collapsed and filtered. Two models were used to test differential abundance: a binomial model (Fisher-equivalent) and a beta-binomial model that adds time-dependent variance fitted from healthy donors. Clones with fewer than 5 combined templates were removed, and a clone was called differentially abundant if the clone's Benjamini-Hochberg FDR was below 0.01. In the beta-binomial model, variance was expressed as a function of the total template count across the two samples, in the form v = (b*log(k)+a)^2. TCRdb stores this immuneACCESS table with in-frame sequences only. Part of the clones is absent; in the studies checked, under half of the shortfall reflects unresolved V genes, and no reason is known for the rest. The V and J calls and clone size are taken from that table; D and trimming were inferred from the DNA. This sample has 50,000 to 65,000 clones in its table, and around 86% of those were observed once. Of the sample, roughly 19% falls within the top ten clones.

No immune events such as infections were documented for the healthy donors during the collection period. To calibrate time-dependent variance in a beta-binomial model of T-cell clone differential abundance, blood repertoires from healthy donors were used as a training cohort. The training cohort was composed of approximately ten healthy donors, 3 female and 7 male. The donors were between roughly 29 and 70 years old, with an average age of roughly 43 years. Whole blood from each healthy donor was obtained from a commercial supplier and was collected at three time points around 13 days apart. For immunosequencing, genomic DNA was extracted from unsorted whole blood. This clone came up a few times. This clone's antigen is unknown. Within one base of it there is no much larger clone, and no base qualities were kept. Taken from cysteine to phenylalanine, the CDR3 has 14 residues. Only CDR3 DNA is held: 42 bases, read in frame from base 1. V gives up 6 bases and J gives up 0 bases, and the segment between their germline ends measures 9 bases. CDR1 and CDR2 are drawn from the germline V gene: MNHNS, SASEGT.

The specimen sequenced was blood. This receptor was identified in a person aged 18 to 75 in good health. The chain couples TRBV6-1 to TRBJ2-1; TRBD2 might be the D gene, on 6 matching bases. The sequenced DNA is TGTGCCAGCAGGGACTACATCTCCTACAATGAGCAGTTCTTC. Its protein reads: CASRDYISYNEQFF.